In its sample, the clone carrying this TCR beta chain was seen a few times. The data were taken from a study of T cell repertoires in cytomegalovirus infection. V dropped 0 bases and J dropped 2 bases, with 16 bases sitting between them. Germline V gene data show CDR1 as DFQATT and CDR2 as SNEGSKA (reference sequence). The CDR3 has 16 residues. MiXCR, applied by TCRdb to the reads, yields one record per CDR3 protein. The sample holds about 180,000 distinct CDR3 sequences, 13% to 15% seen once. The receptor's source is a human donor in good health (CMV status not recorded). Some clones in this sample may be carry-over from other donors' samples. The sequenced sample was PBMCs. The V call is TRBV20-1, the J call TRBJ1-2; D gene unclear. For the CDR3, the DNA is TGCAGTGCTAGAGATCTCCACGGACCGCAAAACTATGGCTACACCTTC. This gives the protein CSARDLHGPQNYGYTF.